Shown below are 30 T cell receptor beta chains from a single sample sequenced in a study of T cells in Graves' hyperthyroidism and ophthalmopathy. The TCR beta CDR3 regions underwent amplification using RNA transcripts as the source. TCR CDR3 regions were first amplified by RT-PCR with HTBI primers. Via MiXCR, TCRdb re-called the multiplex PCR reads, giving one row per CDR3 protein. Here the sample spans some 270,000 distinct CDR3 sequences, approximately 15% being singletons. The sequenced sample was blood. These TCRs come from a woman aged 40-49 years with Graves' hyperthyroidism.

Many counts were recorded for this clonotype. CDR3 DNA sequence: TGTGCCAGCAGCCAGGACAGGTTTCAGCCCCAGCATTTT. Protein: CASSQDRFQPQHF. The chain has TRBV3-1 and TRBJ1-5, with 7 bases lining up with TRBD1. The trim removed 3 bases at V and 6 bases at J, leaving 2 bases unmatched. The CDR3 contains 13 residues. Looked up from germline, CDR1 is LGHDT and CDR2 is YNNKEL (reference sequence).

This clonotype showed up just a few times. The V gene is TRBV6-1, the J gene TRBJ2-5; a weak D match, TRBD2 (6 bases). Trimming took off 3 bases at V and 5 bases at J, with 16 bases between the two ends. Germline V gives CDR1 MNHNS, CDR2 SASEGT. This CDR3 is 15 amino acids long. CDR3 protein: CASSDTATRGETQYF. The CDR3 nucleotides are TGTGCCAGCAGTGATACGGCAACCCGGGGGGAGACCCAGTACTTC.

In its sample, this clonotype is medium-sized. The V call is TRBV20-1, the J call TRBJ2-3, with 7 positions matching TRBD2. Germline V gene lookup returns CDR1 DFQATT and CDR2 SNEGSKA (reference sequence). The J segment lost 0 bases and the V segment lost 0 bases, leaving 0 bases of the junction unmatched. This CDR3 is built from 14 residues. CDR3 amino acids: CSARDSGSTDTQYF. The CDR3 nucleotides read TGCAGTGCTAGAGATAGCGGGAGCACAGATACGCAGTATTTT.

The CDR3, as DNA: TGTGCCACCAGCAGAGACCCTGATCCTTGGGACGAGCAGTACTTC. The encoded protein is CATSRDPDPWDEQYF. V usage is TRBV15 and J usage is TRBJ2-7; D remains ambiguous. The CDR3 is made up of 15 amino acids. Trimming took off 0 bases at V and 5 bases at J, with 14 bases between the two ends. Germline CDR1 and CDR2: LNHNV and YYDKDF (reference sequence).

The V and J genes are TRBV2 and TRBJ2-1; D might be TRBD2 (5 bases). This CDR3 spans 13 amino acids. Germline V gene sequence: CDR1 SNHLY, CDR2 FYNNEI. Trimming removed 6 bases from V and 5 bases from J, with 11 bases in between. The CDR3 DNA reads TGTGCCAGCAGCTGGGAGAGGGACAATGAGCAGTTCTTC. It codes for CASSWERDNEQFF.

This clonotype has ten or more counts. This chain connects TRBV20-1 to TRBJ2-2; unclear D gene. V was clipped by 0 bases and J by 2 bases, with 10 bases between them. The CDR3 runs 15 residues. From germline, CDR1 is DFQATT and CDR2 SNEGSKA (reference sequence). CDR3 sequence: CSARDPVSNTGELFF. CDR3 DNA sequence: TGCAGTGCTAGAGATCCGGTCAGTAACACCGGGGAGCTGTTTTTT.

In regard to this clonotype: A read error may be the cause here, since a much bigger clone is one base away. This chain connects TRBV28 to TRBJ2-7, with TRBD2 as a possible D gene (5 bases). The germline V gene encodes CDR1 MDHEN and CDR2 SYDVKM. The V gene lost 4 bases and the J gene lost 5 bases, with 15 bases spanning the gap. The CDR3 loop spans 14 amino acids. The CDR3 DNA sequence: TGTGCCAGCAGTTCGCGGGCCAGGCTAAACGAGCAGTACTTC. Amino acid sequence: CASSSRARLNEQYF.

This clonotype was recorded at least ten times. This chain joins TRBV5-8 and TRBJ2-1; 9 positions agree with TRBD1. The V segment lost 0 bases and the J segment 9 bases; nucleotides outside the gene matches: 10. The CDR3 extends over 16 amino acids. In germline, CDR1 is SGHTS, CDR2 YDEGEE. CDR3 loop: CASSLGGTGSNGEQFF. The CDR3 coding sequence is TGTGCCAGCAGCTTGGGAGGGACAGGGAGTAACGGTGAGCAGTTCTTC.

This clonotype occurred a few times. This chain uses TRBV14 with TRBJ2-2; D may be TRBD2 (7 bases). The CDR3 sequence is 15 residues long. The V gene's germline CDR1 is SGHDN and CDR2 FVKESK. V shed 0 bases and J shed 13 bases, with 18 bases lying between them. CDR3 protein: CASSQDRGANSRLFF. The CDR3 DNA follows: TGTGCCAGCAGCCAAGATCGGGGGGCCAATAGTCGGCTGTTTTTT.

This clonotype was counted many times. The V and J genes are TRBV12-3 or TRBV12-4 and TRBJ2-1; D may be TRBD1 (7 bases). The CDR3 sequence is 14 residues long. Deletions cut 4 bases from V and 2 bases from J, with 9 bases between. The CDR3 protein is CASSWRGPYNEQFF. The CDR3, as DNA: TGTGCCAGCAGTTGGAGGGGGCCCTACAATGAGCAGTTCTTC.

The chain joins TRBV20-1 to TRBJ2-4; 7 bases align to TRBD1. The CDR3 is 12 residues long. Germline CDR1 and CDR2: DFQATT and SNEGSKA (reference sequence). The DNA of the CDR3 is TGCGGAGACAGGGTTTCCAAAAACATTCAGTACTTC. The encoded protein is CGDRVSKNIQYF.

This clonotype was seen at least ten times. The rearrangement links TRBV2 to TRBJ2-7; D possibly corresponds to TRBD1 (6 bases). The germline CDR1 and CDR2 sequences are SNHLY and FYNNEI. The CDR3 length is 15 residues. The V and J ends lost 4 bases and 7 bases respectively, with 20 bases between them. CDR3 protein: CASSGGLGGEGEQYF. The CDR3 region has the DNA TGTGCCAGCAGTGGGGGTCTAGGGGGAGAGGGAGAGCAGTACTTC.

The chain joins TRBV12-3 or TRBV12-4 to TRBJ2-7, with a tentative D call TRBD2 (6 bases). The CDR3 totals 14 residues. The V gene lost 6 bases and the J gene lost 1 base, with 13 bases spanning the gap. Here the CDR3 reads CASSPLAESYEQYF. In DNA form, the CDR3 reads TGTGCCAGCAGCCCCTTAGCGGAATCCTACGAGCAGTACTTC.

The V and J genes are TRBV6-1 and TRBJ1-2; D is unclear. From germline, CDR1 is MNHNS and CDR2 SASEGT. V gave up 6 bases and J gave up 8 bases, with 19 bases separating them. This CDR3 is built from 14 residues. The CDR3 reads CASSLGPLGGGYTF. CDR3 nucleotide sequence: TGTGCCAGCAGCCTTGGGCCCCTTGGCGGAGGCTACACCTTC.

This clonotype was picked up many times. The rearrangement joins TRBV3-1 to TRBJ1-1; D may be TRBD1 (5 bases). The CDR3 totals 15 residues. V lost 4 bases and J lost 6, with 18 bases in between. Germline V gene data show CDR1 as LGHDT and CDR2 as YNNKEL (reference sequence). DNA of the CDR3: TGTGCCAGCAGCCCAACCGGACCGGCCAGGGCTGAAGCTTTCTTT. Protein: CASSPTGPARAEAFF.

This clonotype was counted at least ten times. CDR3 sequence: CASSSTWGVSNQPQHF. CDR3 DNA sequence: TGTGCCAGCAGTTCAACCTGGGGCGTGAGCAATCAGCCCCAGCATTTT. The genes are TRBV27 and TRBJ1-5, with D maybe TRBD1 (5 bases). With 4 bases removed from V and 1 base from J, the gap between germline ends came to 14 bases. This CDR3 region has 16 residues. Germline lookup yields CDR1 MNHEY and CDR2 SMNVEV (reference sequence).

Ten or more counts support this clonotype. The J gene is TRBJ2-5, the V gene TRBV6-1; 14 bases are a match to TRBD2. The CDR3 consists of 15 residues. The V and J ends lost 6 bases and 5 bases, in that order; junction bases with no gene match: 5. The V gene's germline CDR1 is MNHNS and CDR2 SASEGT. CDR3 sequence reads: CASRRGTSGSETQYF. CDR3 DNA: TGTGCCAGCAGGCGTGGGACTAGCGGGAGTGAGACCCAGTACTTC.

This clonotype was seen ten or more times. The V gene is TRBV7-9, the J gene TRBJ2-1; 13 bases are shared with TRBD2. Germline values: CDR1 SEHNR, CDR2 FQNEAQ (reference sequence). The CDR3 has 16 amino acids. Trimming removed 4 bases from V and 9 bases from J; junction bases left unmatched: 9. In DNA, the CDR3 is TGTGCCAGCAGCTCACGGACTAGCGGGAGTAGTATTGAGCAGTTCTTC. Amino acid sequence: CASSSRTSGSSIEQFF.

The CDR3 protein is CSARDLGILDEQFF. The CDR3 region has the DNA TGCAGTGCTAGAGATTTAGGCATTCTAGATGAGCAGTTCTTC. This chain uses TRBV20-1 with TRBJ2-1; D is unclear. V lost 0 bases to trimming and J lost 8 bases, with 14 bases between them. This CDR3 contains 14 residues. CDR1 is DFQATT and CDR2 is SNEGSKA in the germline V gene (reference sequence).

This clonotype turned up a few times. The CDR3 here is CASSVWTGNTEAFF. CDR3 nucleotide sequence: TGTGCCAGCAGCGTTTGGACGGGGAACACTGAAGCTTTCTTT. The rearrangement joins TRBV5-6 to TRBJ1-1; D unresolved. Trimming shortened V by 4 bases and J by 1 base, and 11 bases separated the two germline ends. The CDR3 sequence is 14 residues long. Germline lookup yields CDR1 SGHDT and CDR2 YYEEEE.

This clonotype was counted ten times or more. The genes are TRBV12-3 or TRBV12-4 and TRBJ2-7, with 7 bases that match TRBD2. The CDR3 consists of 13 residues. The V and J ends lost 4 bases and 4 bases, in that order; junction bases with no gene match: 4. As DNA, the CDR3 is TGTGCCAGCAGTTCCGGGGGGACTTACGAGCAGTACTTC. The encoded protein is CASSSGGTYEQYF.

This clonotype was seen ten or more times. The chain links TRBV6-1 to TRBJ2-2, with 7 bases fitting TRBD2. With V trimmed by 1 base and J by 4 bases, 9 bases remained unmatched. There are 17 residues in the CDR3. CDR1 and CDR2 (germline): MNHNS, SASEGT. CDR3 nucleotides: TGTGCCAGCAGTGAAGGGGCGGCTAGCGGTACCACCGGGGAGCTGTTTTTT. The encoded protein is CASSEGAASGTTGELFF.

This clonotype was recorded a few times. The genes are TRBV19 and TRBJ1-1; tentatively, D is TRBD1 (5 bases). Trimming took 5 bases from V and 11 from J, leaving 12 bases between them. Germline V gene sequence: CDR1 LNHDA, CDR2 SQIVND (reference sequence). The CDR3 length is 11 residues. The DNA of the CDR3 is TGTGCCAGTAGTGCAGGGAACGTGGCTTTCTTT. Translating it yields CASSAGNVAFF. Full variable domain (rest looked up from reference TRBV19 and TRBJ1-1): DGGITQSPKYLFRKEGQNVTLSCEQNLNHDAMYWYRQDPGQGLRLIYYSQIVNDFQKGDIAEGYSVSREKKESFPLTVTSAQKNPTAFYLCASSAGNVAFFGQGTRLTVV.

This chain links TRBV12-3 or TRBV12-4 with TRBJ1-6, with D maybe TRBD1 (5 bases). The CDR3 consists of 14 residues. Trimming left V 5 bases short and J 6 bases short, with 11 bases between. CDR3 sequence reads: CASSPRGANSPLHF. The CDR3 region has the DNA TGTGCCAGCAGTCCCCGGGGCGCTAATTCACCCCTCCACTTT.

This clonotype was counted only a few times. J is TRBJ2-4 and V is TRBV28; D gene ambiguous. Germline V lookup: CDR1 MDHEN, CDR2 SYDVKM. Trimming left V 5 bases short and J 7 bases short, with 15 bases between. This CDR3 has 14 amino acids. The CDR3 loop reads CASSPQTPGNIQYF. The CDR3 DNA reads TGTGCCAGCAGTCCTCAGACCCCCGGGAACATTCAGTACTTC.

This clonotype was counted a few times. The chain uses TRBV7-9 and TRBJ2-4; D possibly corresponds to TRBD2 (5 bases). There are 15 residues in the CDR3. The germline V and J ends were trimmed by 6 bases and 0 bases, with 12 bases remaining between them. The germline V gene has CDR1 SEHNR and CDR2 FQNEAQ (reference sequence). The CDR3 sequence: CASRPTGVAKNIQYF. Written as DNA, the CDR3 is TGTGCCAGCAGACCAACCGGGGTAGCCAAAAACATTCAGTACTTC.

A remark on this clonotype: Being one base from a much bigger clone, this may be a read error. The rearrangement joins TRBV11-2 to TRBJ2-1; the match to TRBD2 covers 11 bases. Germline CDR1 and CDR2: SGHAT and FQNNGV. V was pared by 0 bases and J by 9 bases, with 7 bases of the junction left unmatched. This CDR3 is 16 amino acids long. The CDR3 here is CASSLDPSGGISEQFF. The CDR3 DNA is TGTGCCAGCAGCTTAGACCCTAGCGGGGGGATCAGTGAGCAGTTCTTC.

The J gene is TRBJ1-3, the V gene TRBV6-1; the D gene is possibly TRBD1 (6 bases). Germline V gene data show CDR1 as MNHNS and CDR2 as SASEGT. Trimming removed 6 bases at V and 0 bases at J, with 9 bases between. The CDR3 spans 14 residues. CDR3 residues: CASRDSASGNTIYF. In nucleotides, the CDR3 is TGTGCCAGCAGGGACAGCGCCTCTGGAAACACCATATATTTT.

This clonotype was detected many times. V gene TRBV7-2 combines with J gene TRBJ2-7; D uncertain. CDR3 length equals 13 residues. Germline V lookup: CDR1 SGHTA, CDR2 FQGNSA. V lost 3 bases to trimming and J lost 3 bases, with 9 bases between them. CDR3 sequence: CASSFNLNYEQYF. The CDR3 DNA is TGTGCCAGCAGCTTTAACTTAAACTACGAGCAGTACTTC.

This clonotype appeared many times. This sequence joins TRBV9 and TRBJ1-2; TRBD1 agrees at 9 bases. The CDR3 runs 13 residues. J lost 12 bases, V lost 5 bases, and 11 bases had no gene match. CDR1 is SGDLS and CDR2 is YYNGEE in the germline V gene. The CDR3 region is CASRPGTGTIHTF. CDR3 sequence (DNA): TGTGCCAGCAGACCCGGGACAGGGACGATTCACACCTTC.